This is a list of T cell receptor beta chains from one sample in a study of shared clonotypes between healthy human individuals. Some clones are missing from TCRdb's copy, which holds only in-frame ones; the method was immunoSEQ multiplex PCR. The sample holds roughly 2 million clones, 85% to 95% seen once. Sequenced input: naive CD8+ T cells sorted from blood. These TCRs come from a man between 18 and 29 years old in good health. Both conserved end residues are part of each CDR3. The D gene is left open where the match is weak. A clone size is listed for some rows: how often the clone was seen (once, few, many), or a class if it is expanded.

TRBV6-6	NA	once	TRBJ2-1	CASSPGDEQFF	TGTGCCAGCAGTCCAGGGGATGAGCAGTTCTTC
TRBV11-2	NA	NA	TRBJ2-1	CASSTNSETVYNEQFF	TGTGCCAGCAGCACCAACTCCGAGACAGTTTACAATGAGCAGTTCTTC
TRBV27	NA	NA	TRBJ1-4	CASSLGVPGVDRKLFF	TGTGCCAGCAGTTTAGGAGTACCAGGGGTGGATAGAAAACTGTTTTTT
TRBV5-1	NA	NA	TRBJ2-7	CASGSSTTGSYEQYF	TGCGCCAGCGGTTCTTCTACGACAGGTTCCTACGAGCAGTACTTC
TRBV29-1	NA	NA	TRBJ1-2	CSGVEGGAYTF	TGCAGCGGTGTCGAGGGGGGAGCCTACACCTTC
TRBV7-7	NA	NA	TRBJ2-5	CASSFFGAGETQYF	TGTGCTAGCAGCTTTTTCGGGGCGGGGGAGACCCAGTACTTC
TRBV5-1	TRBD1	NA	TRBJ2-7	CASSPETGWLGQYF	TGCGCCAGCAGCCCGGAGACAGGGTGGCTCGGGCAGTACTTC
TRBV25-1	TRBD2	once	TRBJ2-2	CASSESPLAENTGELFF	TGTGCCAGCAGTGAATCCCCCCTAGCGGAGAACACCGGGGAGCTGTTTTTT
TRBV5-6	TRBD1	NA	TRBJ2-5	CASSEGQAQETQYF	TGTGCCAGCAGCGAGGGACAGGCACAAGAGACCCAGTACTTC
TRBV13	TRBD1	NA	TRBJ1-4	CASSAIGTGDEKLFF	TGTGCCAGCAGCGCTATCGGGACAGGGGATGAAAAACTGTTTTTT
TRBV2	TRBD1	NA	TRBJ2-3	CASKRQGGASDTQYF	TGTGCCAGCAAACGACAGGGGGGGGCTTCAGATACGCAGTATTTT
TRBV4-1	NA	NA	TRBJ2-5	CASSQGGLGPETQYF	TGCGCCAGCAGCCAAGGAGGTTTGGGGCCGGAGACCCAGTACTTC
TRBV6-6	NA	NA	TRBJ1-2	CASSYSPGEVYGYTF	TGTGCCAGCAGTTACTCCCCAGGGGAGGTATATGGCTACACCTTC
TRBV19	NA	NA	TRBJ2-3	CASSIMGAVTDTQYF	TGTGCCAGTAGTATAATGGGGGCAGTAACAGATACGCAGTATTTT
TRBV2	NA	once	TRBJ1-5	CATAQGREGDQPQHF	TGTGCCACCGCGCAGGGAAGGGAAGGGGATCAGCCCCAGCATTTT
TRBV4-3	NA	NA	TRBJ2-2	CASSQGSNTGELFF	TGCGCCAGCAGCCAAGGATCGAACACCGGGGAGCTGTTTTTT